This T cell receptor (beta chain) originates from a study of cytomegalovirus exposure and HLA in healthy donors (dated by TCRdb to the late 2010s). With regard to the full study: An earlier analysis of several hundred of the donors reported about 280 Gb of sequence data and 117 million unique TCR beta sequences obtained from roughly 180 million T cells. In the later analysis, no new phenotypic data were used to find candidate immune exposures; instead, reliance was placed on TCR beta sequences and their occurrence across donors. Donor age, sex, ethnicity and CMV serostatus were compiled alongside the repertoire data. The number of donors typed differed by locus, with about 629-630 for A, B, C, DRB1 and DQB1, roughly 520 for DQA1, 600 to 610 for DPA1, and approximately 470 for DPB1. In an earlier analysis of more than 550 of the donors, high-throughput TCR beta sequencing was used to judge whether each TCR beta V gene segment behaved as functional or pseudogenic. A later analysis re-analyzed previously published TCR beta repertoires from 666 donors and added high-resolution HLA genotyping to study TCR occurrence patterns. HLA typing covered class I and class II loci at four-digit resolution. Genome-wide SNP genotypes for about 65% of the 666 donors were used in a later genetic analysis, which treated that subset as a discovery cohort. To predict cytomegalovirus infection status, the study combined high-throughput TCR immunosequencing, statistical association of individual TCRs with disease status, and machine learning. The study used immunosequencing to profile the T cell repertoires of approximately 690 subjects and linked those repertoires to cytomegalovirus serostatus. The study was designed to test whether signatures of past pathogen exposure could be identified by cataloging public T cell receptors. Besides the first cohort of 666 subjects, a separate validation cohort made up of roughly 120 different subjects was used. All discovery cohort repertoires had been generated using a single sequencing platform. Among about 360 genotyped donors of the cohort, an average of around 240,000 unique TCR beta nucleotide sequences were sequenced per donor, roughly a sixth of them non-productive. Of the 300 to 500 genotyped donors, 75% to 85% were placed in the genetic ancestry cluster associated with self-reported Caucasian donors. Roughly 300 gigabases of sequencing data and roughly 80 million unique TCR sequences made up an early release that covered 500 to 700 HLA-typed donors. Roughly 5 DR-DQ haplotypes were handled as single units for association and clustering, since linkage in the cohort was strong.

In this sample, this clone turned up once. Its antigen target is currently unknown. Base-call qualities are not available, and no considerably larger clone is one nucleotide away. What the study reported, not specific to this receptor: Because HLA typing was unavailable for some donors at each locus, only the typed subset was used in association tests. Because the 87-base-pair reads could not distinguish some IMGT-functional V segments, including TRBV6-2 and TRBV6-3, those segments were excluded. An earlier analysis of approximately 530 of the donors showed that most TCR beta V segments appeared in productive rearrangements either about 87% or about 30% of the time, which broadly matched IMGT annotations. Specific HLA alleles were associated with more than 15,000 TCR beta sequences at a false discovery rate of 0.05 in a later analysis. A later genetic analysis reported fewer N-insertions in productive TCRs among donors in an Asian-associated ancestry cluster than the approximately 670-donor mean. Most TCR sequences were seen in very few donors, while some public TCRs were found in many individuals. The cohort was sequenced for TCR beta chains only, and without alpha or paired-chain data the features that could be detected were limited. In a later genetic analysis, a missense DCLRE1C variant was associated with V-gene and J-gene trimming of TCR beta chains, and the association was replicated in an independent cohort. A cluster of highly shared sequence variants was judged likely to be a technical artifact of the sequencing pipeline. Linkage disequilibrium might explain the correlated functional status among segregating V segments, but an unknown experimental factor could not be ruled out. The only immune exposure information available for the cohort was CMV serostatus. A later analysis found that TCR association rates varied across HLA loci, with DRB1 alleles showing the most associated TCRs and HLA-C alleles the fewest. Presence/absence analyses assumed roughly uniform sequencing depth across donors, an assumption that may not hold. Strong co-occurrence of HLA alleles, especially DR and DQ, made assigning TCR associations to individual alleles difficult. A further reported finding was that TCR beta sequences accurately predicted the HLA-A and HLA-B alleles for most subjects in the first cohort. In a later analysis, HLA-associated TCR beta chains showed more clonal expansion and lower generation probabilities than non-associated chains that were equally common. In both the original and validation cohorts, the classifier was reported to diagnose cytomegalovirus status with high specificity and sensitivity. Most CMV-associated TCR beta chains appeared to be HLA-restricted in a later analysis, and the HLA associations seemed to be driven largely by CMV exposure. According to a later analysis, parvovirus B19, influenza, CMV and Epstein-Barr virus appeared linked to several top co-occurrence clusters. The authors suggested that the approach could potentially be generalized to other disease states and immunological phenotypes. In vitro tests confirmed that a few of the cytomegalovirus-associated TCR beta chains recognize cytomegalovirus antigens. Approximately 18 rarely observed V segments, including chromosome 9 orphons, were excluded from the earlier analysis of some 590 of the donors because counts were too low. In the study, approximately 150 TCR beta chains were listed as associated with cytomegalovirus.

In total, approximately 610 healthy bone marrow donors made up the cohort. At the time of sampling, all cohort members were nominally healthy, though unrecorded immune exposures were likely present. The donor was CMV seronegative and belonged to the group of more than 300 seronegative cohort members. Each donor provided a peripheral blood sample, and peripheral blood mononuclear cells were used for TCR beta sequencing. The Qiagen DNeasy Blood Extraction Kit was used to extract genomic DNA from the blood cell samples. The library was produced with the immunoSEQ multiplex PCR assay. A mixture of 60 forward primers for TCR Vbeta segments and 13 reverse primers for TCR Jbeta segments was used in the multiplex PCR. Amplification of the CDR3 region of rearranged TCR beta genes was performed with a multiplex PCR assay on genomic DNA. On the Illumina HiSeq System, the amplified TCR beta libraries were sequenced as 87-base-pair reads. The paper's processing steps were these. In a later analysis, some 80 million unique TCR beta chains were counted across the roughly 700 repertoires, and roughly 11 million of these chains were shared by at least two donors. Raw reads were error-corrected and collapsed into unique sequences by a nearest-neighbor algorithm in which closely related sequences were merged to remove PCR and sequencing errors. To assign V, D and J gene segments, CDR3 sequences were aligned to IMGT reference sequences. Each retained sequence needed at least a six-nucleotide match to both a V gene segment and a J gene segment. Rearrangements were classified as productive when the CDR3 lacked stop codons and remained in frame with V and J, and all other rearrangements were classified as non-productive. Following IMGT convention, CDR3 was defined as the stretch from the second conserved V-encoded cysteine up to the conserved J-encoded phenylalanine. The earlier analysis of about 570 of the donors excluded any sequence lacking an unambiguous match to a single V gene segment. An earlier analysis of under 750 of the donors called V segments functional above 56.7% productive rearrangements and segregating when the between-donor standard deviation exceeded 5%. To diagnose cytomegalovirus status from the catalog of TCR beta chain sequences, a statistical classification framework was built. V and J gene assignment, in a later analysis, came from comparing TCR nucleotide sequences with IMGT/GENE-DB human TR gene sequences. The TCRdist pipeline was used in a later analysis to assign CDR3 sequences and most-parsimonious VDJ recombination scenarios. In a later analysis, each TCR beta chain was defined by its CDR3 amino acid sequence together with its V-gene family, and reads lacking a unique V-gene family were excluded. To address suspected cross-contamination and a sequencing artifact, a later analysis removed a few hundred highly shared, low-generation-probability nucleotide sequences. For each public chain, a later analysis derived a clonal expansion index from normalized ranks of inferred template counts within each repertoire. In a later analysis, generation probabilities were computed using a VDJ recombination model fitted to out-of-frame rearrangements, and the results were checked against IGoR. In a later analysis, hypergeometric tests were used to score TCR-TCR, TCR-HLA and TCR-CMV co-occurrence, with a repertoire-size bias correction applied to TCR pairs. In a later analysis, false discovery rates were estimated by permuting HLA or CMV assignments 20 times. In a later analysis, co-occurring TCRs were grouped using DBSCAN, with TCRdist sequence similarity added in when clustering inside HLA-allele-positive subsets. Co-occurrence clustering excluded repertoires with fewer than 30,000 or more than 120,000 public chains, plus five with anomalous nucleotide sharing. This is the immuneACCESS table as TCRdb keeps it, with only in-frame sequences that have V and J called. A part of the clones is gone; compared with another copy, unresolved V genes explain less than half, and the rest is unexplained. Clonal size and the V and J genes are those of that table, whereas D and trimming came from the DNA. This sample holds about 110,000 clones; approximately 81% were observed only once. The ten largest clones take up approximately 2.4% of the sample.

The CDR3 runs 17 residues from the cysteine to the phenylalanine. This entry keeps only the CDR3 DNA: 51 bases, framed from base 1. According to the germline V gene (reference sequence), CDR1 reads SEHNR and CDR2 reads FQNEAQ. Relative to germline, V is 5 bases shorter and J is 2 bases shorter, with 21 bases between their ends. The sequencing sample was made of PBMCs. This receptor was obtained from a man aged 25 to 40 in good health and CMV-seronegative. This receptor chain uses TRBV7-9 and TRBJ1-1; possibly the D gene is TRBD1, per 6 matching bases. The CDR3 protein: CASSPLDSGWLNTEAFF. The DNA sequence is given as TGTGCCAGCAGCCCCTTGGACAGTGGGTGGCTAAACACTGAAGCTTTCTTT.